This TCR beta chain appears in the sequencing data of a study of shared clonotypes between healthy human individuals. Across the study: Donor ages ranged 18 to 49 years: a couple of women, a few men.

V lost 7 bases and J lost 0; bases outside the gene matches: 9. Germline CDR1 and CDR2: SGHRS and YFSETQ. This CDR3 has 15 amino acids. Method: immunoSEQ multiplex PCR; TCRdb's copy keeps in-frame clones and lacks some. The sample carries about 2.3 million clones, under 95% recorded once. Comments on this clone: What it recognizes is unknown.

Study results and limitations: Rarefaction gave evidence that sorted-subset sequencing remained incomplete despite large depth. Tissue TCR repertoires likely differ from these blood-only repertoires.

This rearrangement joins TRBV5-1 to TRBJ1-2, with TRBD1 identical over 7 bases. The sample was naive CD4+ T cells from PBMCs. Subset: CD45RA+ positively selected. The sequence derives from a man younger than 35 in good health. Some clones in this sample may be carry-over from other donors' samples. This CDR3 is CASALGTASNYGYTF. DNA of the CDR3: TGCGCCAGCGCGCTAGGGACAGCCTCTAACTATGGCTACACCTTC.